This T cell receptor (beta chain) was sequenced during a study of vaccination and CD4 T cells after COVID-19. Study at large: Everyone enrolled got two doses of BNT162b2 or mRNA-1273 vaccine. Cultures that served as controls received a CEFX pool, an HIV-1 Nef pool, or no peptide.

Oncomine TCR Beta short-read sequencing was applied to DNA from cultured CD4+ T cells. Cultured CD4+ T cells yielded the extracted genomic DNA. TCRdb called the PCR reads again in MiXCR, with one record for every CDR3 protein. This table holds tens of thousands of distinct CDR3 sequences, roughly 58% found once. Treatment noted: approximately nine-day PBMC culture with coronavirus spike peptide pools or control peptides (ViraFEST assay). About this clonotype: No antigen is known for it.

CDR3 length: 16 residues. Germline loops: CDR1 MNHNS, CDR2 SASEGT. Deletions cut 8 bases from V and 1 base from J, with 19 bases between. The sequenced sample consisted of CD4+ T cells from blood, cultured in vitro. This clonotype was obtained from a human donor who had recovered from COVID-19. The rearrangement uses TRBV6-1 and TRBJ2-3; D might be TRBD2 (6 bases). As DNA, the CDR3 is TGTGCCAGCGGACTTAGCGGCAAAACTCGCACAGATACGCAGTATTTT. It codes for CASGLSGKTRTDTQYF.